The next 13 T cell receptor beta chains were all read from a single sample in a study of cytomegalovirus exposure and HLA in healthy donors. PCR used 60 Vbeta primers and 13 Jbeta primers. Using immunoSEQ multiplex PCR, the repertoire was profiled, and TCRdb retains in-frame clones only, with some absent. In the table there are approximately 50,000 clones, less than 70% of which are singletons. The sample was PBMCs. These receptors originate from a human donor in good health.

The chain is built from TRBV30 and TRBJ1-4; D possibly corresponds to TRBD1 (6 bases). V dropped 0 bases and J dropped 5 bases, with 16 bases sitting between them. The CDR3 totals 16 residues. In germline, CDR1 is GTSNPN, CDR2 SVGIG (reference sequence). For the CDR3, the DNA is TGTGCCTGGAGTGTACCCCTAACAGGGTTCAATGAAAAACTGTTTTTT. Protein product: CAWSVPLTGFNEKLFF.

The sample holds a few counts of this clone. V gene TRBV19 combines with J gene TRBJ1-1; D is perhaps TRBD1 (6 bases). This CDR3 has 16 amino acids. From germline, CDR1 is LNHDA and CDR2 SQIVND (reference sequence). V was shortened by 9 bases and J by 1 base, with 21 bases between the two germline ends. The CDR3 here is CASQTTGLTKNTEAFF. The CDR3 DNA reads TGTGCCAGCCAAACAACAGGGTTAACGAAGAACACTGAAGCTTTCTTT.

This sequence joins TRBV6-1 and TRBJ1-1, with D hard to call. The V gene's germline CDR1 is MNHNS and CDR2 SASEGT. V shed 6 bases and J shed 0 bases, with 20 bases lying between them. The CDR3 length is 17 residues. The CDR3 spells CASRERAAAPMNTEAFF. The CDR3 region has the DNA TGTGCCAGCAGGGAACGTGCGGCAGCTCCAATGAACACTGAAGCTTTCTTT.

On this clone itself: The junction and the germline gene differ at one end; a read error may be behind it. The chain links TRBV29-1 to TRBJ2-5; 8 bases line up with TRBD2. This CDR3 has 14 amino acids. From germline, CDR1 is SQVTM and CDR2 ANQGSEA. In DNA form, the CDR3 reads TGCAGCGCCTCAACTAGCGGTGGCCAACAGACCCAGTACTTC. Its protein is CSASTSGGQQTQYF.

This clone showed up just a few times. This chain links TRBV12-5 with TRBJ2-3; no firm D call. The V gene lost 8 bases and the J gene lost 0 bases, with 6 bases spanning the gap. Germline V gene lookup returns CDR1 LGHNT and CDR2 FRNRAP. The CDR3 totals 12 residues. CDR3 coding DNA: TGTGCTAGTAATCCTAGCACAGATACGCAGTATTTT. Protein sequence: CASNPSTDTQYF.

In its sample, this clone was seen a few times. This chain links TRBV4-1 with TRBJ2-2; 10 positions agree with TRBD2. The germline gives CDR1 MGHRA, CDR2 YSYEKL. This CDR3 is built from 17 residues. The junction had 7 bases not matched to a gene; V was cut back by 3 bases and J by 3 bases. This CDR3 reads CASSQSLAGADTGELFF. The CDR3, as DNA: TGCGCCAGCAGCCAGAGTCTAGCGGGGGCCGACACCGGGGAGCTGTTTTTT.

The chain employs TRBV4-2 and TRBJ2-2, with 8 nucleotides matching TRBD2. The germline V gene encodes CDR1 LGHNA and CDR2 YNFKEQ. This CDR3 spans 17 amino acids. Trimming removed 4 bases from V and 9 bases from J; junction bases left unmatched: 16. The CDR3: CASSREDRGGTYRELFF. The CDR3 DNA reads as TGTGCCAGCAGCCGAGAGGACCGGGGGGGCACGTACCGGGAGCTGTTTTTT.

CDR3 protein: CASSFGPITGELFF. CDR3 coding DNA: TGTGCCAGCAGTTTTGGGCCCATCACCGGGGAGCTGTTTTTT. The V call is TRBV27, the J call TRBJ2-2; D is unclear. The CDR3 has 14 amino acids. Germline V gives CDR1 MNHEY, CDR2 SMNVEV (reference sequence). The V gene lost 3 bases and the J gene lost 4 bases, with 9 bases spanning the gap.

The sample holds one count of this clone. This chain's CDR3 is CASSFTQGEAFF. The CDR3 DNA is TGTGCCAGCAGTTTCACACAGGGAGAAGCTTTCTTT. This chain links TRBV6-6 with TRBJ1-1, with a possible D match to TRBD1 (6 bases). This CDR3 is 12 amino acids long. Trimming cost V 4 bases and J 8 bases, with 11 bases left between them. Germline CDR1 is MNHNY and CDR2 is SVGAGI (reference sequence).

J is TRBJ1-2 and V is TRBV7-2; 7 bases match TRBD1. Germline lookup yields CDR1 SGHTA and CDR2 FQGNSA. V gave up 0 bases and J gave up 5 bases; unmatched junction bases: 0. This CDR3 region has 13 residues. CDR3 amino acids: CASSLATGYGYTF. The CDR3 DNA reads TGTGCCAGCAGCTTAGCGACAGGGTATGGCTACACCTTC.

The rearrangement links TRBV30 to TRBJ1-3, with a tentative D call TRBD1 (5 bases). The V gene lost 0 bases and the J gene lost 3 bases, with 15 bases spanning the gap. The CDR3 covers 16 residues. Germline lookup yields CDR1 GTSNPN and CDR2 SVGIG (reference sequence). This chain's CDR3 is CAWSVTGRVYGNTIYF. CDR3 DNA: TGTGCCTGGAGTGTAACCGGCAGGGTGTATGGAAACACCATATATTTT.

The gene calls are TRBV2 and TRBJ2-5, with TRBD1 identical over 8 bases. With 6 bases clipped from V and 5 bases from J, the junction kept 5 bases outside the gene matches. Germline lookup yields CDR1 SNHLY and CDR2 FYNNEI. This CDR3 contains 13 residues. For the CDR3, the DNA is TGTGCCAGCAGACAGGGGGGCGTCGAGACCCAGTACTTC. Encoded protein: CASRQGGVETQYF.

This clone has a handful of counts. The rearrangement links TRBV9 to TRBJ1-5; D is undetermined. V was cut by 2 bases and J by 2 bases, with 5 bases left in between. The CDR3 covers 13 residues. Germline lookup yields CDR1 SGDLS and CDR2 YYNGEE. CDR3 sequence (DNA): TGTGCCAGCAGCGTGAGTGGCAATCAGCCCCAGCATTTT. Amino acids: CASSVSGNQPQHF. The full variable domain, its missing parts supplied by reference TRBV9 and TRBJ1-5, is DSGVTQTPKHLITATGQRVTLRCSPRSGDLSVYWYQQSLDQGLQFLIQYYNGEERAKGNILERFSAQQFPDLHSELNLSSLELGDSALYFCASSVSGNQPQHFGDGTRLSIL.